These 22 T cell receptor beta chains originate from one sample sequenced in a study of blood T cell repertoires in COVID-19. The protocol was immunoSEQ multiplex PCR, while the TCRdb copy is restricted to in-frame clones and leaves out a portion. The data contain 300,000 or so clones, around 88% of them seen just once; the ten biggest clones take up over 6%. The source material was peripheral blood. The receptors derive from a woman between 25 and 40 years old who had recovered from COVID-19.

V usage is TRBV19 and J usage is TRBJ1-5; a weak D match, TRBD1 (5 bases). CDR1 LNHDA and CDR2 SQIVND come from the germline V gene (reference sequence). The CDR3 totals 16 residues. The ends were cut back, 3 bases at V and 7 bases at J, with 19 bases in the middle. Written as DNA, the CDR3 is TGTGCCAGTAGTATGGGGCAGGGTTATTACGGACAGCCCCAGCATTTT. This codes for CASSMGQGYYGQPQHF.

This CDR3 is CSARTSGDNEQFF. In nucleotides, the CDR3 is TGCAGCGCCAGGACTAGCGGGGACAATGAGCAGTTCTTC. The chain is built from TRBV29-1 and TRBJ2-1, with TRBD2 identical over 12 bases. This CDR3 has 13 amino acids. Germline values: CDR1 SQVTM, CDR2 ANQGSEA. J gave up 5 bases and V 7 bases, and 3 bases lay outside the gene matches.

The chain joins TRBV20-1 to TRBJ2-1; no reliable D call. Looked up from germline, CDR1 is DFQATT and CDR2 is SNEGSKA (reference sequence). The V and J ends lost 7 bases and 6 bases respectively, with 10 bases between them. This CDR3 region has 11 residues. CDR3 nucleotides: TGCAGTGGAGACTGGCGCAATGAGCAGTTCTTC. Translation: CSGDWRNEQFF.

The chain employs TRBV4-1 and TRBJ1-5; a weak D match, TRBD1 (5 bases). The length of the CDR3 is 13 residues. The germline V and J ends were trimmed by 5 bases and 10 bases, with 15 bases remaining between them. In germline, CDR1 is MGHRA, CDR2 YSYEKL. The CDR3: CASSIGRVGPQHF. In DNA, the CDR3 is TGCGCCAGCAGCATCGGCAGGGTTGGTCCCCAGCATTTT.

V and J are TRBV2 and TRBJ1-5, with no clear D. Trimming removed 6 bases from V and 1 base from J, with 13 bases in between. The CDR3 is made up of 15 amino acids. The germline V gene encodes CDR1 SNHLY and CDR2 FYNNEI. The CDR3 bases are TGTGCCAGCAGACCATCCGACACCAGCAATCAGCCCCAGCATTTT. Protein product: CASRPSDTSNQPQHF. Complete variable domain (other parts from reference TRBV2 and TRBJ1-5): EPEVTQTPSHQVTQMGQEVILRCVPISNHLYFYWYRQILGQKVEFLVSFYNNEISEKSEIFDDQFSVERPDGSNFTLKIRSTKLEDSAMYFCASRPSDTSNQPQHFGDGTRLSIL.

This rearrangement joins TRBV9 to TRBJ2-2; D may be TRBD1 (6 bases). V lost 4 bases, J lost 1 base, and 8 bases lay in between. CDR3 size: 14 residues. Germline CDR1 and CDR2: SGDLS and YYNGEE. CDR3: CASSSRGNTGELFF. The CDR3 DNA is TGTGCCAGCAGCTCCAGGGGGAACACCGGGGAGCTGTTTTTT. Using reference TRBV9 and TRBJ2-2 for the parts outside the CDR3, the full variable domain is DSGVTQTPKHLITATGQRVTLRCSPRSGDLSVYWYQQSLDQGLQFLIQYYNGEERAKGNILERFSAQQFPDLHSELNLSSLELGDSALYFCASSSRGNTGELFFGEGSRLTVL.

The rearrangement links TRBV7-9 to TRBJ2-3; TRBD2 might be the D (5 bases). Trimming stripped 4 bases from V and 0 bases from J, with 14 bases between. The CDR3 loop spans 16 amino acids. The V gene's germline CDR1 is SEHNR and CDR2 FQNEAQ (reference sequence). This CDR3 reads CASSWGAETSTDTQYF. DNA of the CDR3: TGTGCCAGCAGCTGGGGAGCAGAGACTAGCACAGATACGCAGTATTTT.

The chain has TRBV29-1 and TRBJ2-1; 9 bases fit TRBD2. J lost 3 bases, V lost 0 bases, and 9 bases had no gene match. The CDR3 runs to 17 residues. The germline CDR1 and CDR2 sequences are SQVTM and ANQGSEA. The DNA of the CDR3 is TGCAGCGTTGAAGACAGGAGCGGGGGGAGGTTCTACAATGAGCAGTTCTTC. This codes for CSVEDRSGGRFYNEQFF.

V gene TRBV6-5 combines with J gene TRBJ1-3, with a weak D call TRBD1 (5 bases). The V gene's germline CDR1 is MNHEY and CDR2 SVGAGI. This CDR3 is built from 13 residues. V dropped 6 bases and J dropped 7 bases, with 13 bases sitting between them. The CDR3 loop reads CASRKMTVNTIYF. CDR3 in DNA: TGTGCCAGCAGAAAAATGACAGTGAACACCATATATTTT.

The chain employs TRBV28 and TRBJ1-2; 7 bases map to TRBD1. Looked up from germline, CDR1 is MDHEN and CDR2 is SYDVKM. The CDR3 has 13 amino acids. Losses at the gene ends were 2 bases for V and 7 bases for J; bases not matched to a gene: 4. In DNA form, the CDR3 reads TGTGCCAGCAGTTTAGCAGGGGGGACTGGCTACACCTTC. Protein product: CASSLAGGTGYTF.

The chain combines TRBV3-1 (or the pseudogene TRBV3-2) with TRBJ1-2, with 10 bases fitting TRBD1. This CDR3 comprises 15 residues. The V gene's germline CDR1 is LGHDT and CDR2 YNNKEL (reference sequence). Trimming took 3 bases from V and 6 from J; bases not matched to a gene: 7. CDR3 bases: TGTGCCAGCAGCCAGAGGGACAGGGGATTCAATGGCTACACCTTC. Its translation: CASSQRDRGFNGYTF.

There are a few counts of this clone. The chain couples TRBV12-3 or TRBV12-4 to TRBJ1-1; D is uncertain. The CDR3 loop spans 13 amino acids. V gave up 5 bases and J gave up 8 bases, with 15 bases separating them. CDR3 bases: TGTGCCAGCAGTATTGCCCTCCACAGAGAAGCTTTCTTT. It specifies CASSIALHREAFF.

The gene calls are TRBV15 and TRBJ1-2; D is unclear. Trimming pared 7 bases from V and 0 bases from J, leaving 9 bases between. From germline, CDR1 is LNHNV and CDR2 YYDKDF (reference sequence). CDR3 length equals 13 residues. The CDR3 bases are TGTGCCACCACTAAGAATACTAACTATGGCTACACCTTC. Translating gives CATTKNTNYGYTF.

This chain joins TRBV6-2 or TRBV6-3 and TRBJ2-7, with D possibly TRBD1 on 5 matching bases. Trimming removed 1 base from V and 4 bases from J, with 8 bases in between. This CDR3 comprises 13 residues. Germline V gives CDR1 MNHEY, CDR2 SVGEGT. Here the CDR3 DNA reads TGTGCCAGCAGTTACTTGACAGCTTACGAGCAGTACTTC. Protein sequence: CASSYLTAYEQYF.

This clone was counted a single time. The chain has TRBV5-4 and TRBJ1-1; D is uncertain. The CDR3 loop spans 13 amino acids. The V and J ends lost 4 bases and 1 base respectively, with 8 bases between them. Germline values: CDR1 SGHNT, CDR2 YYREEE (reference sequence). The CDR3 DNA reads TGTGCCAGCAGCCCCGAGCCGAACACTGAAGCTTTCTTT. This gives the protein CASSPEPNTEAFF.

The CDR3 coding sequence is TGTGCCAGCAGTTCTAACGCCCAGCCCCAGCATTTT. Encoded protein: CASSSNAQPQHF. The V and J genes are TRBV27 and TRBJ1-5; D uncertain. This CDR3 is built from 12 residues. CDR1 is MNHEY and CDR2 is SMNVEV in the germline V gene (reference sequence). V was cut by 4 bases and J by 7 bases, with 8 bases left in between.

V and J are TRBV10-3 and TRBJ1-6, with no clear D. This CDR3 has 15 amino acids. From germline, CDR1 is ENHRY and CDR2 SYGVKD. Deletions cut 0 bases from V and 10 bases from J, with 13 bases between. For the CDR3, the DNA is TGTGCCATCAGTGAGTCGAGTCCGGGTGGCTCACCCCTCCACTTT. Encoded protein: CAISESSPGGSPLHF.

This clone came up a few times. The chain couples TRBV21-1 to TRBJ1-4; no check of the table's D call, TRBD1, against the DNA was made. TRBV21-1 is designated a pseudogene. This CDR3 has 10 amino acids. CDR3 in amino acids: CAMQNEKLFF. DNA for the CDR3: TGTGCCATGCAGAATGAAAAACTGTTTTTT.

CDR3 nucleotides: TGTGCCAGCAGCTTAGGGCAGGGCCAAGAGACCCAGTACTTC. Its protein is CASSLGQGQETQYF. The gene calls are TRBV11-1 and TRBJ2-5; D is possibly TRBD1 (5 bases). The germline V and J ends were trimmed by 1 base and 1 base, with 7 bases remaining between them. Germline CDR1 reads SGHAT; CDR2 reads FQDESV (reference sequence). This CDR3 spans 14 amino acids.

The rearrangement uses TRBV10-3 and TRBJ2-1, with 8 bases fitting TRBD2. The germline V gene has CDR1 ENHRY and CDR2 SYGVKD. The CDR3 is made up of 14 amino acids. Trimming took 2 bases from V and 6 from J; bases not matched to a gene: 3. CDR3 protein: CAISETGTSNEQFF. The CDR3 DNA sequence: TGTGCCATCAGTGAGACCGGGACTAGCAATGAGCAGTTCTTC.

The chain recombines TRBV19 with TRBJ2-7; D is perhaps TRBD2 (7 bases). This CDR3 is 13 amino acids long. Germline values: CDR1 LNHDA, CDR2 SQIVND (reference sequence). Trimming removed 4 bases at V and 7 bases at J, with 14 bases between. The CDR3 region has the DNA TGTGCCAGTAGTACCGCGGGGGCAGGGGAGCAGTACTTC. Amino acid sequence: CASSTAGAGEQYF. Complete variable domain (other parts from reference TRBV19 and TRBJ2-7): DGGITQSPKYLFRKEGQNVTLSCEQNLNHDAMYWYRQDPGQGLRLIYYSQIVNDFQKGDIAEGYSVSREKKESFPLTVTSAQKNPTAFYLCASSTAGAGEQYFGPGTRLTVT.

CDR3 loop: CASSFRGENTIYF. The CDR3 DNA reads as TGTGCCAGCAGTTTCAGAGGTGAAAACACCATATATTTT. The genes are TRBV28 and TRBJ1-3; D is unclear. V shed 3 bases and J shed 6 bases, with 9 bases lying between them. This CDR3 contains 13 residues. CDR1 is MDHEN, CDR2 SYDVKM, per germline.